This T cell receptor (beta chain) originates from a study of technical replicates of blood from a handful of donors. Profiled with immunoSEQ multiplex PCR; TCRdb holds only in-frame clones, not every one. The sample has 55,000 to 85,000 clones, 95% to 98% seen once. Sequencing was done on a sample of T cells isolated from PBMCs. The clonotype comes from a human donor in good health.

The CDR3 DNA sequence: TGTGCCAGCAGCTTAGGGTTTGGTAGCGGGAGCTACAATGAGCAGTTCTTC. Its protein is CASSLGFGSGSYNEQFF. The chain couples TRBV11-3 to TRBJ2-1; TRBD2 matches 9 bases. This CDR3 contains 17 residues. Losses at the gene ends were 1 base for V and 3 bases for J; bases not matched to a gene: 7. Germline V gene sequence: CDR1 SGHNT, CDR2 YENEEA.